Shown below are 20 T cell receptor beta chains from a single sample sequenced in a study of blood T cell repertoires in COVID-19. Measured with immunoSEQ multiplex PCR; TCRdb has only the in-frame clones, and not every one. The sample consists of 80,000 to 100,000 clones, just over 85% of them appearing once. Input material: peripheral blood. The source is a woman aged 55-70 years in a cohort sampled during active or convalescent COVID-19.

The chain links TRBV7-2 to TRBJ1-1, with TRBD1 identical over 11 bases. The CDR3 is 16 amino acids. V shed 1 base, J shed 6 bases, and the junction held 7 bases outside the gene matches. Germline CDR1 is SGHTA and CDR2 is FQGNSA. CDR3 sequence reads: CASSLEGGTGGPEAFF. The CDR3 coding sequence is TGTGCCAGCAGCTTAGAAGGGGGGACAGGGGGGCCTGAAGCTTTCTTT.

CDR3 coding DNA: TGCAGCGTTGCAGTCGGGAGGGGAACCGGGGAGCTGTTTTTT. Protein product: CSVAVGRGTGELFF. The rearrangement joins TRBV29-1 to TRBJ2-2; 8 positions match TRBD2. The CDR3 loop spans 14 amino acids. V lost 4 bases, J lost 5 bases, and 6 bases stayed unmatched. Germline V CDR1 and CDR2: SQVTM, ANQGSEA.

The table lists this clone with a count of one. V is TRBV28 and J is TRBJ2-1; TRBD2 is a possible D gene (6 bases). The CDR3 sequence is 11 residues long. CDR1 is MDHEN, CDR2 SYDVKM, per germline. Trimming cost V 3 bases and J 15 bases, with 12 bases left between them. CDR3 sequence reads: CASSLAGRLFF. Here the CDR3 DNA reads TGTGCCAGCAGTTTGGCGGGACGGCTGTTCTTC.

CDR3 sequence: CASRSSGLLKKEFF. As DNA, the CDR3 is TGTGCCAGCAGATCCTCGGGACTCTTAAAAAAGGAGTTCTTC. The chain carries TRBV11-2 and TRBJ2-1; D possibly corresponds to TRBD2 (6 bases). The V end lost 6 bases, the J end lost 14 bases, and 23 bases lay between the germline ends. Looked up from germline, CDR1 is SGHAT and CDR2 is FQNNGV. The CDR3 is made up of 14 amino acids.

This clone appeared once. This chain links TRBV2 with TRBJ2-7; maybe TRBD1 (6 bases). Germline CDR1 reads SNHLY; CDR2 reads FYNNEI. Deletions cut 4 bases from V and 1 base from J, with 14 bases between. CDR3 length equals 15 residues. The CDR3 spells CASSGPGVWSYEQYF. The CDR3 nucleotides read TGTGCCAGCAGTGGGCCAGGGGTTTGGTCCTACGAGCAGTACTTC. The variable domain in full, completed from reference TRBV2 and TRBJ2-7, reads EPEVTQTPSHQVTQMGQEVILRCVPISNHLYFYWYRQILGQKVEFLVSFYNNEISEKSEIFDDQFSVERPDGSNFTLKIRSTKLEDSAMYFCASSGPGVWSYEQYFGPGTRLTVT.

The J gene is TRBJ2-1, the V gene TRBV5-4, with 8 nucleotides matching TRBD2. Trimming cost V 0 bases and J 9 bases; bases outside gene matches: 11. Per the germline V gene, CDR1 is SGHNT and CDR2 is YYREEE (reference sequence). This CDR3 contains 16 residues. CDR3 sequence: CASSLAGAAGVGEQFF. DNA for the CDR3: TGTGCCAGCAGCTTGGCGGGCGCAGCGGGAGTGGGTGAGCAGTTCTTC.

The chain couples TRBV5-4 to TRBJ1-1; TRBD1 agrees at 7 bases. The germline CDR1 and CDR2 sequences are SGHNT and YYREEE (reference sequence). The J segment lost 4 bases and the V segment lost 4 bases, leaving 7 bases of the junction unmatched. The CDR3 sequence is 14 residues long. The CDR3 coding sequence is TGTGCCAGCAGCATGAGGACAGGTCCCACTGAAGCTTTCTTT. Its protein product is CASSMRTGPTEAFF.

The rearrangement joins TRBV10-2 to TRBJ2-5; D possibly corresponds to TRBD1 (5 bases). The CDR3 sequence is 13 residues long. From germline, CDR1 is WSHSY and CDR2 SAAADI. V was clipped by 8 bases and J by 5 bases, with 15 bases between them. This chain's CDR3 is CASGAGVRETQYF. For the CDR3, the DNA is TGCGCCAGCGGGGCTGGGGTCAGGGAGACCCAGTACTTC.

The J gene is TRBJ1-2, the V gene TRBV27, with 7 bases fitting TRBD1. J gave up 1 base and V 1 base, and 18 bases lay outside the gene matches. Germline values: CDR1 MNHEY, CDR2 SMNVEV (reference sequence). This CDR3 contains 20 residues. The CDR3 nucleotides are TGTGCCAGCAGTTTATTAACGCCTGCGCCGGGACAGTCCCATAACTATGGCTACACCTTC. Residues: CASSLLTPAPGQSHNYGYTF.

The chain is built from TRBV28 and TRBJ2-1, with D perhaps matching TRBD2 (5 bases). CDR1 and CDR2 (germline): MDHEN, SYDVKM. This CDR3 is built from 15 residues. The germline V and J ends were trimmed by 3 bases and 0 bases, with 9 bases remaining between them. The CDR3 sequence: CASSLEARSYNEQFF. CDR3 nucleotides: TGTGCCAGCAGTTTGGAGGCTCGCTCCTACAATGAGCAGTTCTTC.

This chain joins TRBV19 and TRBJ2-7; possibly TRBD2 for D (6 bases). Trimming stripped 5 bases from V and 3 bases from J, with 14 bases between. Germline CDR1 is LNHDA and CDR2 is SQIVND (reference sequence). The CDR3 sequence is 14 residues long. The CDR3 region has the DNA TGTGCCAGTAGTCCGCGGGGTATCAGCTACGAGCAGTACTTC. Amino acids: CASSPRGISYEQYF.

In this sample, this clone turned up once. This chain links TRBV5-8 with TRBJ2-3; 10 bases fit TRBD2. Germline CDR1 reads SGHTS; CDR2 reads YDEGEE. V lost 8 bases and J lost 0; bases outside the gene matches: 12. The CDR3 is made up of 17 amino acids. CDR3 DNA: TGTGCCAGTCCTCAGGACTGGACTAGCGGCAGCACAGATACGCAGTATTTT. Translated: CASPQDWTSGSTDTQYF.

The chain has TRBV24-1 and TRBJ2-1; TRBD2 matches 14 bases. Trimming cost V 4 bases and J 3 bases; bases outside gene matches: 7. CDR1 and CDR2 from the germline V gene are KGHDR and SFDVKD. CDR3 length: 18 amino acids. The chain's CDR3 is CATSDMGTSGSYYNEQFF. CDR3 nucleotides: TGTGCCACCAGTGACATGGGGACTAGCGGGAGTTACTACAATGAGCAGTTCTTC.

This rearrangement joins TRBV6-5 to TRBJ1-1; 7 bases map to TRBD1. V shed 6 bases, J shed 4 bases, and the junction held 8 bases outside the gene matches. Per the germline V gene, CDR1 is MNHEY and CDR2 is SVGAGI. This CDR3 spans 14 amino acids. The CDR3 loop is CASRASGGSTEAFF. The CDR3 region has the DNA TGTGCCAGCAGAGCCTCAGGGGGGAGCACTGAAGCTTTCTTT.

The chain is built from TRBV3-1 (or the pseudogene TRBV3-2) and TRBJ1-4; D is possibly TRBD1 (5 bases). CDR3 length: 15 amino acids. With 2 bases removed from V and 4 bases from J, the gap between germline ends came to 11 bases. Germline CDR1 is LGHDT and CDR2 is YNNKEL (reference sequence). CDR3 in DNA: TGTGCCAGCAGCCAATCCAGGGTGAATAATGAAAAACTGTTTTTT. As protein: CASSQSRVNNEKLFF.

This chain uses TRBV2 with TRBJ1-4; no firm D call. Germline V lookup: CDR1 SNHLY, CDR2 FYNNEI. V was pared by 3 bases and J by 7 bases, with 6 bases between. The CDR3 is made up of 12 amino acids. The DNA of the CDR3 is TGTGCCAGCAGTGACTACCCTGAAAAACTGTTTTTT. This codes for CASSDYPEKLFF.

The V and J genes are TRBV27 and TRBJ2-1; 7 bases are a match to TRBD2. Trimming at V came to 3 bases and at J to 8 bases, leaving 7 bases not matched to a gene. This CDR3 contains 14 residues. Germline CDR1 MNHEY, CDR2 SMNVEV (reference sequence). The CDR3 is CASSFGERGDEQFF. CDR3 DNA sequence: TGTGCCAGCAGTTTTGGGGAGCGGGGTGATGAGCAGTTCTTC.

The chain couples TRBV25-1 to TRBJ1-2; D might be TRBD1 (6 bases). Germline CDR1 MGHDK, CDR2 SYGVNS. The V gene lost 1 base and the J gene lost 2 bases, with 11 bases spanning the gap. The CDR3 runs to 15 residues. The CDR3 DNA sequence: TGTGCCAGCAGTGAATCGGCAGGGGCCAACTATGGCTACACCTTC. Its protein product is CASSESAGANYGYTF.

This chain uses TRBV6-5 with TRBJ1-1; D not resolved. CDR1 is MNHEY and CDR2 is SVGAGI in the germline V gene. The CDR3 totals 12 residues. V was trimmed by 7 bases and J by 0 bases, leaving 6 bases between them. CDR3 bases: TGTGCCAGCAAGACAATGAACACTGAAGCTTTCTTT. This codes for CASKTMNTEAFF.

V usage is TRBV27 and J usage is TRBJ1-6; D is perhaps TRBD1 (5 bases). V lost 2 bases and J 0 bases, leaving 14 bases between the germline ends. This CDR3 comprises 18 residues. Germline V gene lookup returns CDR1 MNHEY and CDR2 SMNVEV (reference sequence). The CDR3 DNA follows: TGTGCCAGCAGTTTAACTCCGACAGCTAGCTCCTATAATTCACCCCTCCACTTT. Amino acids: CASSLTPTASSYNSPLHF.